This is a list of T cell receptor beta chains from one sample in a study of molecular identifiers for immune sequencing clone quantification. Each CDR3 protein is one row after TCRdb ran MiXCR on the PCR reads. The table records around 470,000 distinct CDR3 sequences, around 23% of them present only once. Sequences were obtained from naive CD8+ T cells from blood, with Jurkat cell RNA spiked in. The receptors were sampled from a human donor in good health. Some libraries in this study had Jurkat cell RNA spiked in. The CDR3 runs from the conserved cysteine through the conserved F or W. The order of the fields is V gene, D gene, clone size, J gene, CDR3 DNA, CDR3 protein. D genes are given only for firm matches. Not all rows give a size; the values are once, few, many and, for expanded clones, a class.

>TRBV29-1|NA|many|TRBJ2-3
TGCAGCGTTCTGACTCCCAGGGCTACGCAGTATTTT
CSVLTPRATQYF
>TRBV19|NA|NA|TRBJ2-7
TGTGCCTGTAGTATAGGAACGCGGGCCGCCTACGAGCAGTACTTC
CACSIGTRAAYEQYF
>TRBV7-9|NA|NA|TRBJ1-6
TGTGCCAGCAGCTTAGCTCGTTCACCCCTCCACTTT
CASSLARSPLHF
>TRBV29-1|NA|NA|TRBJ2-1
TGCAGCGTTGAGGGAGAGGGAGGAAATGAGCAGTTCTTC
CSVEGEGGNEQFF
>TRBV14|NA|many|TRBJ2-7
TGTGCCAGCAGCCGGTGGGGTTACGAGCAGTACTTC
CASSRWGYEQYF
>TRBV12-3/TRBV12-4|TRBD2|many|TRBJ2-3
TGTGCCAGCAGTCCTGAATGGGAGGGGACGGATACGCAGTATTTT
CASSPEWEGTDTQYF
>TRBV9|NA|NA|TRBJ1-1
TGTGCCAGCAGCGTAGCTCCAGGGGAGGAAACTGAAGCTTTCTTT
CASSVAPGEETEAFF
>TRBV20-1|TRBD1|NA|TRBJ1-5
TGCAGTGCTAGAGCTGGGACAGGGCTGCGAAATCAGCCCCAGCATTTT
CSARAGTGLRNQPQHF
>TRBV4-3|TRBD2|few|TRBJ2-7
TGCGCCAGCAGCCCGGCCCGGGGGGGCCTAGAGCAGTACTTC
CASSPARGGLEQYF
>TRBV27|NA|few|TRBJ2-7
TGTGCCAGCAGTTTATACGGGGGAACCTACGAGCAGTACTTC
CASSLYGGTYEQYF
>TRBV4-3|NA|NA|TRBJ1-6
TGCGCCAGCAGCGACGGGACGGCGAATTCACCCCTCCACTTT
CASSDGTANSPLHF
>TRBV28|NA|NA|TRBJ2-2
TGTGCCAGCAGTTTTCGGGGGGCGCCGGCCGGGGAGCTGTTTTTT
CASSFRGAPAGELFF
>TRBV5-5|NA|many|TRBJ2-7
TGTGCCAGCAGCTTGGCCGGACAGACCCGGGAGCAGTACTTC
CASSLAGQTREQYF
>TRBV12-3/TRBV12-4|TRBD1|few|TRBJ2-2
TGTGCCAGCACCTGGACAGGGTCCGGCGGGGAGCTGTTTTTT
CASTWTGSGGELFF
>TRBV7-8|NA|NA|TRBJ2-5
TGTGCCAGCAGCCCCCGCGGAGGGGAGGTTTCGGAGACCCAGTACTTC
CASSPRGGEVSETQYF
>TRBV11-2|NA|NA|TRBJ2-3
TGTGCCAGCAGCTTAGAAGGGGATAAGCAGTATTTT
CASSLEGDKQYF
>TRBV2|NA|NA|TRBJ1-1
TGTGCCAGCAGTGATATCCTACGAGGTTATCCTGAAGCTTTCTTT
CASSDILRGYPEAFF
>TRBV20-1|NA|NA|TRBJ2-1
TGCAGTGCTAGATCACCGCGTGGGGAGCAGTTCTTC
CSARSPRGEQFF
>TRBV5-3|TRBD1|NA|TRBJ1-2
TGTGCCAGCAGCGTGGGGACAGGGCTAAATTATGGCTACACCTTC
CASSVGTGLNYGYTF